The clone carrying this TCR beta chain has at least ten counts. The sample belongs to a study of T-cell reconstitution after alpha-beta-depleted transplantation in children. The TCRbeta library incorporated unique molecular identifiers. TCRdb re-analysed the PCR reads in MiXCR, keeping a single row per CDR3 protein. This sample has about 640,000 distinct CDR3 sequences, with 16% found just once. The source was PBMCs from the stem cell graft donor, collected from the stem cell graft. The TCR was taken from a human donor who donated a stem cell graft to a child with acute myeloid leukemia.

The DNA of the CDR3 is TGTGCCAGCAGCTTCTACAAAGGCTCCTACGAGCAGTACGTC. Amino acid sequence: CASSFYKGSYEQYV. V and J are TRBV7-2 and TRBJ2-7; unclear D gene. The CDR3 has 14 residues. Trimming stripped 3 bases from V and 0 bases from J, with 9 bases between. In germline, CDR1 is SGHTA, CDR2 FQGNSA.